This is a list of T cell receptor beta chains from one sample in a study of regulatory T cells in long-lasting Graves disease. TCRdb reprocessed the multiplex PCR reads with MiXCR, giving one entry per CDR3 protein. The repertoire has 650,000 to 850,000 distinct CDR3 sequences, around 30% of them found once; the top ten carry about two fifths. This material consisted of peripheral blood mononuclear cells (PBMCs), taken when the disease was refractory, from a patient treated with antithyroid drugs. The source is a female donor with Graves disease. Each CDR3 is given with its conserved first and last residue. A D gene is named only where the DNA matches it firmly. Some rows mark clone size as missing; the rest say once, few, many or name a class of expanded clone.

V,size,D,J,DNA,CDR3
TRBV7-9,-,TRBD1,TRBJ2-1,TGTGCCAGCAGCCCTAACCGGGACAGGGATTGGTACAATGAGCAGTTCTTC,CASSPNRDRDWYNEQFF
TRBV12-3/TRBV12-4,few,TRBD2,TRBJ2-6,TGTGCCAGCAGTTTAGCGCGCGGGACTAGCGAGTCTTCGTCTGGGGCCAACGTCCTGACTTTC,CASSLARGTSESSSGANVLTF
TRBV12-3/TRBV12-4,-,TRBD1,TRBJ1-1,TGTGCCAGCAGTTTGGGGCAGGGGGGACTCGGGAACACTGAAGCTTTCTTT,CASSLGQGGLGNTEAFF
TRBV12-3/TRBV12-4,many,TRBD1,TRBJ1-4,TGTGCCAGCAGGATCGGGACAGGGACTAATGAAAAACTGTTTTTT,CASRIGTGTNEKLFF
TRBV6-5,-,-,TRBJ2-2,TGTGCCAGCAGTTACTCGGCCCGGAGGAACACCGGGGAGCTGTTTTTT,CASSYSARRNTGELFF
TRBV4-1,-,TRBD2,TRBJ2-5,TGCGCCAGCAGCCAAAATAGCGGGAGGGAGCAGACCCAGTACTTC,CASSQNSGREQTQYF
TRBV2,many,TRBD1,TRBJ1-2,TGTGCCAGCAGACTGGACAGGGAAGGCTATGGCTACACCTTC,CASRLDREGYGYTF
TRBV19,-,-,TRBJ2-5,TGTGCCAGTAGTATAGGGTTAAGGAATTCGGAGACCCAGTACTTC,CASSIGLRNSETQYF
TRBV2,-,-,TRBJ1-1,TGTGCCAGCAGGGGTGAAGTTCCACGAGAAGCTTTCTTT,CASRGEVPREAFF
TRBV25-1,-,-,TRBJ2-5,TGTGCCAGCAGTCCTTTATACAGAGAGACCCAGTACTTC,CASSPLYRETQYF
TRBV6-7,-,-,TRBJ2-7,TGTGCCAGCAATAGTGGAATCGATCCCCACGAGCAGTACTTC,CASNSGIDPHEQYF
TRBV3-1,-,-,TRBJ1-2,TGTGCCAGCAACCCGACAGGTTGGTCCTATGGCTACACCTTC,CASNPTGWSYGYTF
TRBV6-1,-,-,TRBJ1-2,TGTGCCATCAGGAGGGAAGGACGTGCGGGGGGCTACACCTTC,CAIRREGRAGGYTF
TRBV3-1,few,TRBD2,TRBJ2-5,TGTGCCAGCAGCCAAATGGTGAGACTAGCGGGAAGGCAAGAGACCCAGTACTTC,CASSQMVRLAGRQETQYF
TRBV11-2,few,-,TRBJ2-2,TGTGCCAGCAGCTCGGTGAGCTTTGGCACCGGGGAGCTGTTTTTT,CASSSVSFGTGELFF
TRBV7-9,few,-,TRBJ2-7,TGTGCCAGCAGTTTATCTAGCGTCTCCTACGAGCAGTACTTC,CASSLSSVSYEQYF
TRBV19,-,-,TRBJ1-2,TGTGCCAGTAGTAGGTCCCCCTGGACAGAAACCTATGGCTACACCTTC,CASSRSPWTETYGYTF
TRBV28,-,-,TRBJ1-2,TGTGCCAGCAGTTTATTGTATAGTCGGGGGGGGATCAACTATGGCTACACCTTC,CASSLLYSRGGINYGYTF
TRBV13,-,TRBD2,TRBJ2-7,TGTGCCACCGGGGTGCGGGGGAGCTCCTACGAGCAGTACTTC,CATGVRGSSYEQYF
TRBV29-1,-,TRBD1,TRBJ1-2,TGCAGCGTTGAAGGGCAGGGGGATATCTATGGCTACACCTTC,CSVEGQGDIYGYTF
TRBV6-2/TRBV6-3,-,-,TRBJ2-5,TGTGCCAGCAGTTACCCCACGGACAGCGCGGGGACCCAGTACTTC,CASSYPTDSAGTQYF
TRBV2,many,-,TRBJ1-5,TGTGCCTTTAGGGATAGGGAAGGCCAGCCCCAGCATTTT,CAFRDREGQPQHF